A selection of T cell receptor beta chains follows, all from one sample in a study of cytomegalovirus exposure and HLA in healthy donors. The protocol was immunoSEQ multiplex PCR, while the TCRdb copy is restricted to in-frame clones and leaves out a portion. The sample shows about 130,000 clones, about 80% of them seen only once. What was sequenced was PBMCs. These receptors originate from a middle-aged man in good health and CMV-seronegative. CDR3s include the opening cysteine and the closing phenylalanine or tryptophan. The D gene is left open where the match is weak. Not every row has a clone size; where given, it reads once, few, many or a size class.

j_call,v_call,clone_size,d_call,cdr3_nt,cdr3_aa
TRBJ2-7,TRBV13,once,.,TGTGCCAGCAGCTGGAGTGGGGGGGCCATTAAAGAATTTACCTACGAGCAGTACTTC,CASSWSGGAIKEFTYEQYF
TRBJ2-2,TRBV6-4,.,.,TGTGCCAGCAGTGACTCTGCAGGGTCTCCAAACACCGGGGAGCTGTTTTTT,CASSDSAGSPNTGELFF
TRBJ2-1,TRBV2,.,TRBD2,TGTGCCAGCAACGACTGGCGGGAGGGTGAGCAGTTCTTC,CASNDWREGEQFF
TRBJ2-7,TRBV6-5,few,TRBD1,TGTGCCAGCAGTCGGGGACAGGGGGCTTACGAGCAGTACTTC,CASSRGQGAYEQYF
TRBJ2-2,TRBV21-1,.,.,TGTGCCAGCAGCAAAACCACAATCCAGTCCCCGGGGGAGCTGTTTTTT,CASSKTTIQSPGELFF
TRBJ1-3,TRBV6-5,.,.,TGTGCCAGCACCTCTATGCTAGGAAACACCATATATTTT,CASTSMLGNTIYF
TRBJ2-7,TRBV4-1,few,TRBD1,TGCGCCAGCAGCCAAACCACCGGACAGGGACCGTCCTACGAGCAGTACTTC,CASSQTTGQGPSYEQYF
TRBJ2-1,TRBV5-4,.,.,TGTGCCAGCAGCTTGGTGAATACGGGGAATAGCGATGAGCAGTTCTTC,CASSLVNTGNSDEQFF
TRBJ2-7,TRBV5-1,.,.,TGCGCCAGCAGCCCTATAGCCGGGGGTAGAGACTACGAGCAGTACTTC,CASSPIAGGRDYEQYF
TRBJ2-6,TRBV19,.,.,TGTGCCAGTAGTTCGCTTGAGGCTGGGGCCAACGTCCTGACTTTC,CASSSLEAGANVLTF
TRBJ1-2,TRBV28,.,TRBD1,TGTGCCAGCAGTTTAATAGGGGGCTACGATGGCTACACCTTC,CASSLIGGYDGYTF
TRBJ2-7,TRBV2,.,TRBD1,TGTGCCAGCGCCACCGGGACAGGCCGTGGGGAGCAGTACTTC,CASATGTGRGEQYF
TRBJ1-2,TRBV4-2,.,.,TGTGCCAGCAGCCAAGGGGGTCCAGGGGAGAGCTACACCTTC,CASSQGGPGESYTF
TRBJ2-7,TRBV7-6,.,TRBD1,TGTGCCAGCAGCTGGGGACAGACCTACGAGCAGTACTTC,CASSWGQTYEQYF
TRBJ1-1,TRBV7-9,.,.,TGTGCCAGCAGCTTAGGAGGTGCGAACACTGAAGCTTTCTTT,CASSLGGANTEAFF
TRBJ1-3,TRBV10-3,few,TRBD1,TGTGCCATCAGTGAGACGCCGACAGGGACCCGAAACACCATATATTTT,CAISETPTGTRNTIYF
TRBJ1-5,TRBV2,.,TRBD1,TGTGCCAGCAGTGGGGGACAGGGGCCTAATCAGCCCCAGCATTTT,CASSGGQGPNQPQHF
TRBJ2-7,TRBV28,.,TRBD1,TGTGCCAGCACCGGGGCTTCCCGAGGGACAGGGAGGGAGCAGTACTTC,CASTGASRGTGREQYF
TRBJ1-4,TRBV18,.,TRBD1,TGTGCCAGCTCACCAATGTCCGGACAGGGAAATGAAAAACTGTTTTTT,CASSPMSGQGNEKLFF
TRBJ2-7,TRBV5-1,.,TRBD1,TGCGCCAGCAGCTCGGGCCAGGGGGCCGCCTACGAGCAGTACTTC,CASSSGQGAAYEQYF
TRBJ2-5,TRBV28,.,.,TGTGCCAGCAGCTCTATCCTAGGGGGGACCCAGTACTTC,CASSSILGGTQYF
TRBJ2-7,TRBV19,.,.,TGTGCCAGTAGTATAGGGGCTGGAAGCTCCTACGAGCAGTACTTC,CASSIGAGSSYEQYF
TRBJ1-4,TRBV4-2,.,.,TGTGCCAGCAGCCAGGCCTCCGGGAGGGGTTTCTCTGAAAAACTGTTTTTT,CASSQASGRGFSEKLFF
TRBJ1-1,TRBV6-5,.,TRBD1,TGTGCCAGCAGTCGTACAGGGGTGGATAACACTGAAGCTTTCTTT,CASSRTGVDNTEAFF
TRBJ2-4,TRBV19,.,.,TGTGCCAGTAGTAAAAGACGGGACATTCAGTACTTC,CASSKRRDIQYF
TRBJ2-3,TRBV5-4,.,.,TGTGCCAGCAGCGGGGGGACTCCCTTACTCACAGATACGCAGTATTTT,CASSGGTPLLTDTQYF
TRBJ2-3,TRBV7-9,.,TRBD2,TGTGCCAGCAGCTTCGGGGGGGGAGGGACAGATACGCAGTATTTT,CASSFGGGGTDTQYF
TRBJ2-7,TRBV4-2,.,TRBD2,TGTGCCAGCAGCCAATGGTGGACTAGCGGAACCTACGAGCAGTACTTC,CASSQWWTSGTYEQYF
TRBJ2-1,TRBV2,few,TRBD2,TGTGCCAGCAGCGCCACTAGCGGGATTACGGGGAATGAGCAGTTCTTC,CASSATSGITGNEQFF
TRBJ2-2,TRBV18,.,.,TGTGCCAGCTCACCACCCCCTTCCGGGGAGCTGTTTTTT,CASSPPPSGELFF
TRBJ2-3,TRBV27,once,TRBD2,TGTGCCAGCAGTTTTGGGGGACTAGGTGATACGCAGTATTTT,CASSFGGLGDTQYF
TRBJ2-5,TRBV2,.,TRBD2,TGTGCCAGCACCACCGGGGGGACTACGCGGGAGACCCAGTACTTC,CASTTGGTTRETQYF
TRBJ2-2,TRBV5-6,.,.,TGTGCCAGCAGCTTGTACAGTTCGAACACCGGGGAGCTGTTTTTT,CASSLYSSNTGELFF
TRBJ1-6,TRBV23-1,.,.,TGCGCCACACCCCCCGGGTTCTATAATTCACCCCTCCACTTT,CATPPGFYNSPLHF
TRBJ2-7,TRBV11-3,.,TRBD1,TGTGCCAGCAGCTTAGTGTGGGACAGCCTAGGCATTCACGAGCAGTACTTC,CASSLVWDSLGIHEQYF
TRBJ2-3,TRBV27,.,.,TGTGCCAGCAGTTGGTTAGCGACGAGCACAGATACGCAGTATTTT,CASSWLATSTDTQYF
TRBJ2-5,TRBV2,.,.,TGTGCCAGCATCCCTTTTGAGGGGGTAATCGAGACCCAGTACTTC,CASIPFEGVIETQYF
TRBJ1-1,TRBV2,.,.,TGTGCCAGCTCAGGTCAGGGAGGGGCTTACACTGAAGCTTTCTTT,CASSGQGGAYTEAFF
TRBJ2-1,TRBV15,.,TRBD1,TGTGCCACCAGCAGAGATCGGGGGACAGGGTTGGGTGAGCAGTTCTTC,CATSRDRGTGLGEQFF
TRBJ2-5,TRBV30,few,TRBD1,TGTGCCTGGAGTAGAGGGACAGCCCAGGAGACCCAGTACTTC,CAWSRGTAQETQYF